The 14 T cell receptor beta chains listed next were all sequenced from one sample in a study of shared clonotypes between healthy human individuals. Measured with immunoSEQ multiplex PCR; TCRdb has only the in-frame clones, and not every one. The sample has over a million clones, 95% to 99% seen once; the top ten hold 0.4% to 0.55%. What was sequenced was naive CD4+ T cells sorted from blood. Subset specified: CD45RA+ positively selected. The receptors originated from a man in his thirties or forties in good health.

The V gene is TRBV5-1, the J gene TRBJ1-2, with D unclear. The CDR3 consists of 15 residues. The V gene's germline CDR1 is SGHRS and CDR2 YFSETQ. Trimming left V 1 base short and J 5 bases short, with 15 bases between. Here the CDR3 reads CASSLKSLGPYGYTF. CDR3 nucleotides: TGCGCCAGCAGCTTGAAGTCTCTGGGCCCTTATGGCTACACCTTC.

The chain recombines TRBV28 with TRBJ2-5; TRBD1 might be the D (6 bases). V was cut by 6 bases and J by 4 bases, with 18 bases left in between. Germline V gene lookup returns CDR1 MDHEN and CDR2 SYDVKM. The CDR3 length is 15 residues. CDR3 region: CASRPGHRGGETQYF. CDR3 nucleotide sequence: TGTGCCAGCAGACCGGGCCACAGAGGGGGAGAGACCCAGTACTTC.

V and J are TRBV11-2 and TRBJ1-2, with D possibly matching TRBD1 (5 bases). The CDR3 runs 17 residues. Trimming pared 1 base from V and 5 bases from J, leaving 20 bases between. CDR1 and CDR2 (germline): SGHAT, FQNNGV. The DNA for the CDR3 is TGTGCCAGCAGCTTAGCCCGCGCCGGGGCTCTGTTTTATGGCTACACCTTC. This sequence encodes CASSLARAGALFYGYTF.

The chain employs TRBV28 and TRBJ1-4, with a weak D call TRBD1 (5 bases). Germline values: CDR1 MDHEN, CDR2 SYDVKM. The CDR3 has 14 amino acids. V was shortened by 6 bases and J by 4 bases, with 12 bases between the two germline ends. The CDR3 nucleotides read TGTGCCAGCAGACTTAGACAGATTAATGAAAAACTGTTTTTT. As protein: CASRLRQINEKLFF.

CDR3 sequence: CASSPLTSGRGQAYNEQFF. CDR3 sequence (DNA): TGTGCCAGCAGCCCCCTGACTAGCGGGAGGGGCCAGGCCTACAATGAGCAGTTCTTC. The rearrangement links TRBV9 to TRBJ2-1, with 14 bases lining up with TRBD2. Germline V gives CDR1 SGDLS, CDR2 YYNGEE. This CDR3 has 19 residues. V gave up 4 bases and J gave up 2 bases; unmatched junction bases: 11.

The chain joins TRBV6-4 to TRBJ2-3; 8 bases agree with TRBD1. Germline lookup yields CDR1 MRHNA and CDR2 SNTAGT. V shed 6 bases, J shed 1 base, and the junction held 15 bases outside the gene matches. CDR3 length equals 18 residues. Here the CDR3 DNA reads TGTGCCAGCAGCATGGCGGGTATCGGACAGGGCGGCACAGATACGCAGTATTTT. This codes for CASSMAGIGQGGTDTQYF.

The sample holds a few counts of this clone. The same CDR3 can be traced to other DNA sequences in this sample. The chain has TRBV5-4 and TRBJ2-6; D not certain. Germline-derived CDR1 and CDR2 are SGHNT and YYREEE (reference sequence). Trimming pared 1 base from V and 0 bases from J, leaving 2 bases between. CDR3 length: 14 amino acids. The CDR3 DNA is TGTGCCAGCAGCTTGCCCTCTGGGGCCAACGTCCTGACTTTC. Its protein is CASSLPSGANVLTF.

For the CDR3, the DNA is TGCGCCAGCAGCTTGGAAGTCGTAGCGGGAGGGAACGAGCAGTACTTC. Protein sequence: CASSLEVVAGGNEQYF. V and J are TRBV5-1 and TRBJ2-7; 11 nucleotides agree with TRBD2. This CDR3 has 16 residues. In germline, CDR1 is SGHRS, CDR2 YFSETQ. V gave up 0 bases and J gave up 5 bases; unmatched junction bases: 7.

J is TRBJ2-2 and V is TRBV29-1, with a possible D match to TRBD1 (5 bases). V gave up 7 bases and J gave up 1 base, with 7 bases separating them. The germline V gene has CDR1 SQVTM and CDR2 ANQGSEA. The CDR3 extends over 12 amino acids. This chain's CDR3 is CSAGQNTGELFF. In DNA form, the CDR3 reads TGCAGCGCCGGACAGAACACCGGGGAGCTGTTTTTT.

The chain joins TRBV11-2 to TRBJ2-5; D may be TRBD1 (6 bases). Germline CDR1 reads SGHAT; CDR2 reads FQNNGV. The CDR3 length is 14 residues. Trimming cost V 4 bases and J 1 base, with 10 bases left between them. In nucleotides, the CDR3 is TGTGCCAGCAGCTCAGGGACACTCCAAGAGACCCAGTACTTC. It codes for CASSSGTLQETQYF.

This sequence joins TRBV9 and TRBJ2-1, with 8 bases that match TRBD2. The CDR3 runs to 19 residues. Germline CDR1 reads SGDLS; CDR2 reads YYNGEE. Unmatched junction bases numbered 21, after V lost 4 bases and J lost 6 bases. The CDR3 nucleotides are TGTGCCAGCAGCCCAGCGCCGGGACTAGGGAATTCATGGGGCAATGAGCAGTTCTTC. Translating gives CASSPAPGLGNSWGNEQFF. The whole variable domain, filled in from reference TRBV9 and TRBJ2-1, reads DSGVTQTPKHLITATGQRVTLRCSPRSGDLSVYWYQQSLDQGLQFLIQYYNGEERAKGNILERFSAQQFPDLHSELNLSSLELGDSALYFCASSPAPGLGNSWGNEQFFGPGTRLTVL.

The chain links TRBV18 to TRBJ2-7; 8 bases agree with TRBD1. With V trimmed by 3 bases and J by 4 bases, 5 bases remained unmatched. The CDR3 is 14 residues long. Germline CDR1 reads KGHSH; CDR2 reads LQKENI. CDR3 coding DNA: TGTGCCAGCTCACCGACAGGGGATCGGTACGAGCAGTACTTC. It specifies CASSPTGDRYEQYF.

The J gene is TRBJ1-2, the V gene TRBV4-1; D gene ambiguous. Germline-derived CDR1 and CDR2 are MGHRA and YSYEKL. The CDR3 has 14 residues. Between the trimmed V and J ends, which lost 0 bases and 8 bases, there was a span of 13 bases. CDR3 amino acids: CASSQDPGLRGYTF. DNA for the CDR3: TGCGCCAGCAGCCAAGACCCGGGATTGCGCGGCTACACCTTC.

Regarding this clone: This same CDR3 is encoded by further DNA sequences in the sample. The J gene is TRBJ2-1, the V gene TRBV5-1; 7 bases are shared with TRBD1. Germline lookup yields CDR1 SGHRS and CDR2 YFSETQ. The CDR3 runs 14 residues. V lost 2 bases to trimming and J lost 3 bases; unmatched junction nucleotides: 2. The CDR3 nucleotides read TGCGCCAGCAGCTTTGACAGGGTCTACAATGAGCAGTTCTTC. Protein product: CASSFDRVYNEQFF.